A selection of T cell receptor beta chains follows, all from one sample in a study of shared clonotypes between healthy human individuals. Assay: immunoSEQ multiplex PCR; the TCRdb copy retains only in-frame clones and omits some. The table lists approximately 2.4 million clones, approximately 95% of them singletons. Sequencing input: naive CD4+ T cells sorted from blood. The receptors shown here come from a man between 18 and 35 years old in good health. CDR3s include the opening cysteine and the closing phenylalanine or tryptophan. The D gene is left open where the match is weak. Clone size is stated in some rows and not others, as once, few, many or a class when expanded.

d_call j_call v_call clone_size cdr3_nt cdr3_aa
NA TRBJ2-1 TRBV27 NA TGTGCCAGCAGTCCCCCGGGCTCCTACAATGAGCAGTTCTTC CASSPPGSYNEQFF
TRBD2 TRBJ2-5 TRBV7-2 NA TGTGCCAGCAGCCCAGCGGGAGGGGAGACCCAGTACTTC CASSPAGGETQYF
NA TRBJ1-2 TRBV25-1 NA TGTGCCAGCAGTCAGGGCGGTGACGGCTACACCTTC CASSQGGDGYTF
NA TRBJ2-2 TRBV18 NA TGTGCCAGCTCACCACGGCAGACCAACACCGGGGAGCTGTTTTTT CASSPRQTNTGELFF
NA TRBJ2-2 TRBV11-2 NA TGTGCCAGCAGCCCTACATACAACACCGGGGAGCTGTTTTTT CASSPTYNTGELFF
NA TRBJ2-7 TRBV18 NA TGTGCCAGCTCACCACCGTCCCCCTACGAGCAGTACTTC CASSPPSPYEQYF
NA TRBJ2-7 TRBV28 NA TGTGCCAGCAGTTTAGACTTCCCCTACGAGCAGTACTTC CASSLDFPYEQYF
NA TRBJ1-3 TRBV7-9 once TGTGCCAGCAGCTTCCGGGCTGCCTCTGGAAACACCATATATTTT CASSFRAASGNTIYF
TRBD1 TRBJ2-5 TRBV6-4 NA TGTGCCAGCAGAGTCTACAGGGGCTGGCAGGAGACCCAGTACTTC CASRVYRGWQETQYF
NA TRBJ1-3 TRBV6-5 NA TGTGCCAGCAGTTACGGGTTCTCTGGAAACACCATATATTTT CASSYGFSGNTIYF
TRBD2 TRBJ2-1 TRBV5-1 once TGCGCCAGCAGCTTAATATCCACGGGAGGTCGATACAATGAGCAGTTCTTC CASSLISTGGRYNEQFF
NA TRBJ1-3 TRBV11-2 NA TGTGCCAGCAGCTTAGATTTGGGGTTCTCTGGAAACACCATATATTTT CASSLDLGFSGNTIYF
NA TRBJ2-7 TRBV7-9 NA TGTGCCAGCAGCTTACGGGCAGGGCCCTACGAGCAGTACTTC CASSLRAGPYEQYF
NA TRBJ2-1 TRBV18 NA TGTGCCAGCTCACCACGGGCATACATGGTGGGCAATGAGCAGTTCTTC CASSPRAYMVGNEQFF
NA TRBJ1-1 TRBV6-6 NA TGTGCCAGCAGTTACTCGGGGGGCCCGTCGAACACTGAAGCTTTCTTT CASSYSGGPSNTEAFF
NA TRBJ2-1 TRBV7-2 NA TGTGCCAGCAGCAGAGAGTTGATCTACAATGAGCAGTTCTTC CASSRELIYNEQFF
NA TRBJ1-1 TRBV7-2 NA TGTGCCAGCAGCTTAGACGGTGTGACCACTGAAGCTTTCTTT CASSLDGVTTEAFF
NA TRBJ2-3 TRBV9 NA TGTGCCAGCAGCCCCCCTTCAGATACGCAGTATTTT CASSPPSDTQYF
TRBD2 TRBJ2-1 TRBV7-2 NA TGTGCCAGCAGCCCTAGCGGGGGGAGTTACAATGAGCAGTTCTTC CASSPSGGSYNEQFF
NA TRBJ2-6 TRBV7-9 NA TGTGCCAGCAGCTTGGGGGTTGGAGTTACTGGGGCCAACGTCCTGACTTTC CASSLGVGVTGANVLTF
NA TRBJ2-1 TRBV29-1 NA TGCAGCGTGACCCCGGGACTCCATGGGGCCAATGAGCAGTTCTTC CSVTPGLHGANEQFF
TRBD2 TRBJ2-1 TRBV30 NA TGTGCCTGGAGTACCCCGGGACTAGCGGGAGGGGGTGAGCAGTTCTTC CAWSTPGLAGGGEQFF
NA TRBJ1-4 TRBV5-1 NA TGCGCCAGCAGCTTGGCGGGGAAGGGGATTGAAAAACTGTTTTTT CASSLAGKGIEKLFF
NA TRBJ2-3 TRBV30 NA TGTGCCTGGAGTGTATCTGGCCGGGATACGCAGTATTTT CAWSVSGRDTQYF
NA TRBJ2-7 TRBV5-6 NA TGTGCCAGCAGCAACCCCCCTGGGGTTGAGCAGTACTTC CASSNPPGVEQYF